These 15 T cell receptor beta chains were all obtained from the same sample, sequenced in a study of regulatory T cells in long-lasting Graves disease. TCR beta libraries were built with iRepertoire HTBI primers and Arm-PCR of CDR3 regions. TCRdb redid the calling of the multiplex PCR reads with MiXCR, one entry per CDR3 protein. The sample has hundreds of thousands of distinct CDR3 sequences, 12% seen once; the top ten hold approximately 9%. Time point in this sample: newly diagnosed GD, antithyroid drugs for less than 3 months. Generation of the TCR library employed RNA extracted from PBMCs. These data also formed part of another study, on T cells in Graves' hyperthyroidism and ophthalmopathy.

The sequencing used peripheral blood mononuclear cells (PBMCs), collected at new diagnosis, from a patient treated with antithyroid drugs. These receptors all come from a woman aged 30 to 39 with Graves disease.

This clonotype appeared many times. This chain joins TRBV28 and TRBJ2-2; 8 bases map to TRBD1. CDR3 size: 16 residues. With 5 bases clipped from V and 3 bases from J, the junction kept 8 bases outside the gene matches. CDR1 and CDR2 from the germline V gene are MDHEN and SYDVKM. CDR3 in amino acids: CASSPRGTGDTGELFF. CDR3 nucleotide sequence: TGTGCCAGCAGTCCTCGTGGGACAGGAGACACCGGGGAGCTGTTTTTT.

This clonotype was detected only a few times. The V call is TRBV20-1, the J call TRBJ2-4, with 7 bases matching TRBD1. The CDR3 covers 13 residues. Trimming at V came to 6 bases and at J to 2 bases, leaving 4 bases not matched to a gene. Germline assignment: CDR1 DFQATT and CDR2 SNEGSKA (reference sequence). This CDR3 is CSAPRGPKNIQYF. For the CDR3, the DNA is TGCAGTGCGCCGAGGGGGCCCAAAAACATTCAGTACTTC.

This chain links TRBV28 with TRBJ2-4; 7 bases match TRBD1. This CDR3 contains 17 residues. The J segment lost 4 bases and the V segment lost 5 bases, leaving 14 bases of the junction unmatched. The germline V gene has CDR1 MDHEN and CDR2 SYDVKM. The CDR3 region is CASSPKTLGTAKNIQYF. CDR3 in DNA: TGTGCCAGCAGTCCAAAAACGTTAGGGACAGCAAAAAACATTCAGTACTTC.

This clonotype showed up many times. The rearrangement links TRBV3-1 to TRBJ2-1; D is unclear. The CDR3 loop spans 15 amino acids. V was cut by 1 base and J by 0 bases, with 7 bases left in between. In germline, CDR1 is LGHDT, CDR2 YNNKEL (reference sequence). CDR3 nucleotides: TGTGCCAGCAGCCAAGGCCCCAGCTCCTACAATGAGCAGTTCTTC. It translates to CASSQGPSSYNEQFF.

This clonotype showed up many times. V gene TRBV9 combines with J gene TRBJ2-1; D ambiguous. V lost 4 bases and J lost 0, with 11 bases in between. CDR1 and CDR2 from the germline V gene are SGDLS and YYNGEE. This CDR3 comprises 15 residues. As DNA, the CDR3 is TGTGCCAGCAGCCCACTCCATCCCTCCTACAATGAGCAGTTCTTC. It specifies CASSPLHPSYNEQFF.

The CDR3 DNA follows: TGTGCCAGCACCACAGGGGCTTTGAACACTGAAGCTTTCTTT. Protein sequence: CASTTGALNTEAFF. This chain connects TRBV7-9 to TRBJ1-1; TRBD1 matches 7 bases. Germline-derived CDR1 and CDR2 are SEHNR and FQNEAQ (reference sequence). The CDR3 is 14 residues long. The V and J ends lost 7 bases and 0 bases, in that order; junction bases with no gene match: 5.

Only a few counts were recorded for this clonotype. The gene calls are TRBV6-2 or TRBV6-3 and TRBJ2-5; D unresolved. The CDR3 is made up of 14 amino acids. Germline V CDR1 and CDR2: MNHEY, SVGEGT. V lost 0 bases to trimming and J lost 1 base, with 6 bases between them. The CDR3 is CASSYSAIQETQYF. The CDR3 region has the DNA TGTGCCAGCAGTTACTCTGCTATCCAAGAGACCCAGTACTTC.

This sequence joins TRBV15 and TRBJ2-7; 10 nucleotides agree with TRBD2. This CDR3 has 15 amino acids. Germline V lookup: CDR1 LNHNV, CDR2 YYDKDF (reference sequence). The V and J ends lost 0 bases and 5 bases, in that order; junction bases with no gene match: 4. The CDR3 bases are TGTGCCACCAGCAGAGATGGCCTAGCGGGAGACGAGCAGTACTTC. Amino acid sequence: CATSRDGLAGDEQYF.

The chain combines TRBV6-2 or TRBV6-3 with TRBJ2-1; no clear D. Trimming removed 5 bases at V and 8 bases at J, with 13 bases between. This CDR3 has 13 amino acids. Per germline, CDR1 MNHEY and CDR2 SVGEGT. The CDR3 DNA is TGTGCCAGCAGTCGGTGGGGTCGGGATGAGCAGTTCTTC. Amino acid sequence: CASSRWGRDEQFF.

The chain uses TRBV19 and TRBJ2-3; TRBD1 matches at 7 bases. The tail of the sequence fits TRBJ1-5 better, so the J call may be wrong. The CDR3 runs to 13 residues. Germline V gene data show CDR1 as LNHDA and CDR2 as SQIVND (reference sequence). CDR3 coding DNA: TGTGCCAGTAGAAGGGCAGGGACAGATACGCAGCATTTT. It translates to CASRRAGTDTQHF.

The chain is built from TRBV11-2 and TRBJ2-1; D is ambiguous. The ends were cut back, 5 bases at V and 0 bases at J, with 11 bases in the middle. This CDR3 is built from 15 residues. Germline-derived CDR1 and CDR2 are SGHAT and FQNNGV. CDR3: CASSIDIPSYNEQFF. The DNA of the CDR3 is TGTGCCAGCAGCATCGACATCCCCTCCTACAATGAGCAGTTCTTC.

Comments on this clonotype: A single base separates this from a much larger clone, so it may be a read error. The CDR3 here is CASRPHSWEVTSGANVLTF. The CDR3 DNA sequence: TGTGCCAGCAGGCCACATAGCTGGGAGGTGACCTCTGGGGCCAACGTCCTGACTTTC. This sequence joins TRBV11-2 and TRBJ2-6; D might be TRBD2 (6 bases). This CDR3 region has 19 residues. V shed 6 bases and J shed 0 bases, with 21 bases lying between them. Germline V gene sequence: CDR1 SGHAT, CDR2 FQNNGV.

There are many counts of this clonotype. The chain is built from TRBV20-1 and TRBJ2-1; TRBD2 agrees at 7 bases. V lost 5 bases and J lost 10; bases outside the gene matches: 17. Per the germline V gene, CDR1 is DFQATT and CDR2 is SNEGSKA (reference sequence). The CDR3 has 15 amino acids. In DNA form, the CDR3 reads TGCAGTGCTGCATCAGAGCGGGATGCCTCAAAAGAGCAGTTCTTC. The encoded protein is CSAASERDASKEQFF.

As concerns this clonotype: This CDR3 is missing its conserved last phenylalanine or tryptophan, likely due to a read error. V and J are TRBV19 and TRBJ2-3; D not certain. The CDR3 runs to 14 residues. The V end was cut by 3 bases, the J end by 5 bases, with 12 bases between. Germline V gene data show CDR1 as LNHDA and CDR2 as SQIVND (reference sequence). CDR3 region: CASSMSSRGDTQYL. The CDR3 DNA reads TGTGCCAGTAGTATGTCGTCGAGAGGAGATACGCAGTATCTT.

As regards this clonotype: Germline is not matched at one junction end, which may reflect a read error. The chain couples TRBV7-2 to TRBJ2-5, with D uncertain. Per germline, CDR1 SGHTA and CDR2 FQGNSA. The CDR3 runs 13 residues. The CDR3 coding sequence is TGTGCCAGCAGCCCCGGTCATGGAGAGGCCCAGTACTTC. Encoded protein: CASSPGHGEAQYF.